The 6 T cell receptor beta chains below were found in one sample sequenced in a study of shared clonotypes between healthy human individuals. Profiled with immunoSEQ multiplex PCR; TCRdb holds only in-frame clones, not every one. In the table there are approximately 2.1 million clones, over 85% of which are singletons. Specimen: naive CD4+ T cells from PBMCs. As for subset: CD45RA+ positively selected. These receptors were taken from a man between 18 and 29 years old in good health. Some clones in this sample may be carry-over from other donors' samples.

The J gene is TRBJ2-7, the V gene TRBV6-1; D ambiguous. V dropped 7 bases and J dropped 3 bases, with 10 bases sitting between them. The CDR3 sequence is 12 residues long. Germline loops: CDR1 MNHNS, CDR2 SASEGT. The chain's CDR3 is CASTSSNYEQYF. The CDR3 DNA reads as TGTGCCAGCACCTCCTCCAACTACGAGCAGTACTTC.

As to this clone: Additional DNA sequences in this sample encode the identical CDR3. This rearrangement joins TRBV6-6 to TRBJ2-1; 7 bases map to TRBD2. V dropped 4 bases and J dropped 0; count of bases not matched to a gene: 6. The germline gives CDR1 MNHNY, CDR2 SVGAGI (reference sequence). The CDR3 loop spans 16 amino acids. Here the CDR3 DNA reads TGTGCCAGCAGTTCCCCCGGGGGGAGCTCCTACAATGAGCAGTTCTTC. It translates to CASSSPGGSSYNEQFF.

This chain links TRBV5-6 with TRBJ2-3; possibly TRBD1 for D (5 bases). The CDR3 runs to 14 residues. From germline, CDR1 is SGHDT and CDR2 YYEEEE. Deletions cut 4 bases from V and 1 base from J, with 10 bases between. In DNA, the CDR3 is TGTGCCAGCAGCCCCGTAGGGGGCACAGATACGCAGTATTTT. This gives the protein CASSPVGGTDTQYF.

The V and J genes are TRBV6-5 and TRBJ2-2; D perhaps matches TRBD1 (5 bases). This CDR3 is built from 14 residues. Germline values: CDR1 MNHEY, CDR2 SVGAGI. V lost 6 bases and J lost 7, with 15 bases in between. CDR3 sequence (DNA): TGTGCCAGCAGAACAGGATCAAGGAACGGGGAGCTGTTTTTT. Translation: CASRTGSRNGELFF.

The chain joins TRBV6-5 to TRBJ2-7, with 7 nucleotides matching TRBD2. Germline-derived CDR1 and CDR2 are MNHEY and SVGAGI. This CDR3 spans 15 amino acids. Unmatched junction bases numbered 4, after V lost 0 bases and J lost 2 bases. The CDR3: CASSYSPGGPYEQYF. The CDR3, as DNA: TGTGCCAGCAGTTACTCTCCGGGAGGACCCTACGAGCAGTACTTC.

The table lists this clone with a count of one. For the CDR3, the DNA is TGTGCCAGTAGTGTTGACCGGGCTAAAAGCACTGAAGCTTTCTTT. Translated, it gives CASSVDRAKSTEAFF. This chain connects TRBV19 to TRBJ1-1; D not certain. Per the germline V gene, CDR1 is LNHDA and CDR2 is SQIVND (reference sequence). The CDR3 is 15 amino acids. V was trimmed by 5 bases and J by 4 bases, leaving 17 bases between them.